The 28 T cell receptor beta chains reported below all come from one sample, sequenced in a study of blood T cell repertoires in COVID-19. Measured with immunoSEQ multiplex PCR; TCRdb has only the in-frame clones, and not every one. The sample lists hundreds of thousands of clones; 86% were seen once. Material: PBMCs or T cells enriched from blood (not recorded which). Receptor source: a middle-aged woman with acute COVID-19.

CDR3 residues: CASSETGGASPLHF. The CDR3, as DNA: TGTGCCAGCAGCGAAACAGGGGGAGCTTCACCCCTCCACTTT. V usage is TRBV6-6 and J usage is TRBJ1-6; 8 bases match TRBD1. This CDR3 is 14 amino acids long. V lost 6 bases and J lost 9; bases outside the gene matches: 7. Germline V gives CDR1 MNHNY, CDR2 SVGAGI (reference sequence).

The rearrangement links TRBV11-2 to TRBJ2-7; TRBD2 agrees at 9 bases. This CDR3 contains 14 residues. CDR1 and CDR2 (germline): SGHAT, FQNNGV. The V gene end was trimmed by 1 base and the J gene end by 4 bases; junction bases not matched to a gene: 2. CDR3 residues: CASSLGTSAYEQYF. CDR3 nucleotides: TGTGCCAGCAGCTTAGGGACTAGCGCGTACGAGCAGTACTTC.

The rearrangement uses TRBV27 and TRBJ1-1; 7 nucleotides line up with TRBD1. V was pared by 3 bases and J by 4 bases, with 5 bases of the junction left unmatched. Per the germline V gene, CDR1 is MNHEY and CDR2 is SMNVEV (reference sequence). The CDR3 loop spans 14 amino acids. As DNA, the CDR3 is TGTGCCAGCAGTTTCACAGGGGTCGGCACTGAAGCTTTCTTT. Translating gives CASSFTGVGTEAFF.

The rearrangement joins TRBV2 to TRBJ1-2, with D hard to call. Germline loops: CDR1 SNHLY, CDR2 FYNNEI. Trimming left V 6 bases short and J 0 bases short, with 11 bases between. There are 14 residues in the CDR3. In DNA form, the CDR3 reads TGTGCCAGCAGGGCCGGGATGTCTAACTATGGCTACACCTTC. This gives the protein CASRAGMSNYGYTF.

The V call is TRBV9, the J call TRBJ2-7; 7 nucleotides agree with TRBD2. CDR3 length: 15 residues. Trimming cost V 2 bases and J 1 base; bases outside gene matches: 6. Germline V gene sequence: CDR1 SGDLS, CDR2 YYNGEE. In DNA, the CDR3 is TGTGCCAGCAGCGTTGCGGGAGATATATCCTACGAGCAGTACTTC. Translation gives CASSVAGDISYEQYF.

The chain combines TRBV9 with TRBJ1-1; no firm D call. The CDR3 contains 14 residues. V shed 3 bases and J shed 1 base, with 10 bases lying between them. In germline, CDR1 is SGDLS, CDR2 YYNGEE. The CDR3 here is CASSADSWNTEAFF. Written as DNA, the CDR3 is TGTGCCAGCAGCGCAGACTCCTGGAACACTGAAGCTTTCTTT.

The chain is built from TRBV24-1 and TRBJ2-1; 9 nucleotides match TRBD2. V lost 7 bases to trimming and J lost 7 bases; unmatched junction nucleotides: 7. Per germline, CDR1 KGHDR and CDR2 SFDVKD. This CDR3 has 14 amino acids. CDR3 in DNA: TGTGCCACCAGCGCGGGAGGGCCAAGTAATGAGCAGTTCTTC. Its translation is CATSAGGPSNEQFF.

This clone was counted once. The chain is built from TRBV4-1 and TRBJ2-3; 8 nucleotides line up with TRBD2. Germline V gene lookup returns CDR1 MGHRA and CDR2 YSYEKL. V lost 2 bases, J lost 13 bases, and 11 bases stayed unmatched. CDR3 length equals 14 residues. CDR3 residues: CASSQRVRTGGEYF. The CDR3 DNA follows: TGCGCCAGCAGCCAAAGAGTTAGAACGGGAGGGGAGTATTTT.

This chain joins TRBV7-9 and TRBJ1-1; D may be TRBD1 (6 bases). Germline V gene lookup returns CDR1 SEHNR and CDR2 FQNEAQ (reference sequence). V dropped 3 bases and J dropped 5 bases, with 10 bases sitting between them. The CDR3 contains 13 residues. The DNA of the CDR3 is TGTGCCAGCAGCTTTTCCCAGGGGACTGAAGCTTTCTTT. Amino acid sequence: CASSFSQGTEAFF.

For the CDR3, the DNA is TGTGCCACCCGCGGGAGAGATACCTACGATGGATACAATGAGCAGTTCTTC. This gives the protein CATRGRDTYDGYNEQFF. The chain carries TRBV24-1 and TRBJ2-1, with TRBD2 identical over 7 bases. The CDR3 is 17 amino acids. CDR1 is KGHDR and CDR2 is SFDVKD in the germline V gene. V lost 9 bases to trimming and J lost 4 bases; unmatched junction nucleotides: 17.

The rearrangement links TRBV6-5 to TRBJ2-6, with D unresolved. The CDR3 consists of 15 residues. V was shortened by 0 bases and J by 0 bases, with 3 bases between the two germline ends. The germline gives CDR1 MNHEY, CDR2 SVGAGI. The CDR3 is CASSYSASGANVLTF. As DNA, the CDR3 is TGTGCCAGCAGTTACTCGGCCTCTGGGGCCAACGTCCTGACTTTC.

DNA for the CDR3: TGTGCCAGCACCCTTGGGACAGGACCGTACAATGAGCAGTTCTTC. This encodes CASTLGTGPYNEQFF. The rearrangement uses TRBV28 and TRBJ2-1, with 8 positions matching TRBD1. Trimming removed 7 bases from V and 4 bases from J; junction bases left unmatched: 9. Germline V gives CDR1 MDHEN, CDR2 SYDVKM. The length of the CDR3 is 15 residues.

The chain carries TRBV15 and TRBJ1-5; D possibly corresponds to TRBD1 (6 bases). With 5 bases removed from V and 6 bases from J, the gap between germline ends came to 14 bases. CDR1 LNHNV and CDR2 YYDKDF come from the germline V gene (reference sequence). The CDR3 runs 14 residues. The CDR3 nucleotides read TGTGCCACCAGCGCAACAGGGTTTGGTCAGCCCCAGCATTTT. This gives the protein CATSATGFGQPQHF. Variable domain in full (rest from reference TRBV15 and TRBJ1-5): DAMVIQNPRYQVTQFGKPVTLSCSQTLNHNVMYWYQQKSSQAPKLLFHYYDKDFNNEADTPDNFQSRRPNTSFCFLDIRSPGLGDTAMYLCATSATGFGQPQHFGDGTRLSIL.

The chain uses TRBV7-3 and TRBJ2-2, with D perhaps matching TRBD2 (7 bases). The V end was cut by 3 bases, the J end by 4 bases, with 12 bases between. From germline, CDR1 is SGHTA and CDR2 FQGTGA. CDR3 length: 15 amino acids. CDR3 protein: CASSLRGPGTGELFF. CDR3 coding DNA: TGTGCCAGCAGCTTGCGGGGGCCGGGCACCGGGGAGCTGTTTTTT.

This clone was picked up a small number of times. V is TRBV4-2 and J is TRBJ2-7; D is possibly TRBD1 (5 bases). V lost 0 bases, J lost 2 bases, and 14 bases lay in between. Germline V lookup: CDR1 LGHNA, CDR2 YNFKEQ. The CDR3 is made up of 16 amino acids. CDR3 nucleotide sequence: TGTGCCAGCAGCCAAGAAGACAGAAGTTGGCCCTACGAGCAGTACTTC. It translates to CASSQEDRSWPYEQYF.

This sequence joins TRBV5-4 and TRBJ2-1, with 8 bases that match TRBD1. This CDR3 is built from 14 residues. V lost 4 bases and J lost 5; bases outside the gene matches: 5. The germline gives CDR1 SGHNT, CDR2 YYREEE (reference sequence). In DNA, the CDR3 is TGTGCCAGCAGCCGGGGACAGGACGACAATGAGCAGTTCTTC. It is translated as CASSRGQDDNEQFF.

The chain has TRBV28 and TRBJ2-3; TRBD1 agrees at 7 bases. In germline, CDR1 is MDHEN, CDR2 SYDVKM. Germline trimming cut 3 bases from V and 2 bases from J; bases unmatched to any gene: 5. CDR3 length: 15 amino acids. The CDR3 bases are TGTGCCAGCAGTTTCGGGACAGTAGCCACAGATACGCAGTATTTT. This sequence encodes CASSFGTVATDTQYF. The full variable domain, in which reference TRBV28 and TRBJ2-3 provide the parts outside the CDR3, is DVKVTQSSRYLVKRTGEKVFLECVQDMDHENMFWYRQDPGLGLRLIYFSYDVKMKEKGDIPEGYSVSREKKERFSLILESASTNQTSMYLCASSFGTVATDTQYFGPGTRLTVL.

The chain joins TRBV4-2 to TRBJ2-2, with 7 bases that match TRBD2. The CDR3 extends over 15 amino acids. CDR1 and CDR2 (germline): LGHNA, YNFKEQ. The ends lost 4 bases at V and 8 bases at J; junction bases unmatched: 10. The CDR3 DNA is TGTGCCAGCAGCCCGAGCGGGACCCGACCGGGGGAGCTGTTTTTT. It is translated as CASSPSGTRPGELFF.

The V call is TRBV19, the J call TRBJ1-1, with 10 bases identical to TRBD1. This CDR3 spans 15 amino acids. Germline V gives CDR1 LNHDA, CDR2 SQIVND (reference sequence). V was clipped by 1 base and J by 6 bases; unmatched bases: 5. The CDR3 protein is CASSIGDRGRSEAFF. As DNA, the CDR3 is TGTGCCAGTAGTATAGGAGACAGGGGGCGGTCTGAAGCTTTCTTT.

The genes are TRBV7-2 and TRBJ1-2; possible D gene TRBD1, 5 bases. Germline CDR1 is SGHTA and CDR2 is FQGNSA. The CDR3 runs 15 residues. V was clipped by 3 bases and J by 8 bases, with 19 bases between them. The CDR3 region is CASSFGQGSSWGYTF. The CDR3 coding sequence is TGTGCCAGCAGCTTCGGGCAGGGTTCATCGTGGGGCTACACCTTC.

The V gene is TRBV11-3, the J gene TRBJ1-1; D not resolved. CDR3 length: 13 residues. Germline V gene data show CDR1 as SGHNT and CDR2 as YENEEA. V was cut by 5 bases and J by 3 bases, with 10 bases left in between. The CDR3 is CASSLFEYTEAFF. CDR3 coding DNA: TGTGCCAGCAGCCTCTTTGAGTACACTGAAGCTTTCTTT.

V usage is TRBV28 and J usage is TRBJ1-3; TRBD1 is a possible D gene (5 bases). CDR3 length: 17 amino acids. V lost 4 bases to trimming and J lost 3 bases, with 19 bases between them. Germline CDR1 is MDHEN and CDR2 is SYDVKM. CDR3 region: CASSSPSPGILGNTIYF. For the CDR3, the DNA is TGTGCCAGCAGTTCACCTAGTCCAGGGATCCTTGGAAACACCATATATTTT.

The gene calls are TRBV29-1 and TRBJ2-7; tentatively, D is TRBD2 (6 bases). V was trimmed by 5 bases and J by 2 bases, leaving 13 bases between them. The CDR3 is 13 residues long. Germline CDR1 and CDR2: SQVTM and ANQGSEA. The CDR3 DNA follows: TGCAGCGTTACGGGACTCCTAACCTACGAGCAGTACTTC. Translation gives CSVTGLLTYEQYF.

V usage is TRBV5-1 and J usage is TRBJ2-1, with TRBD1 identical over 7 bases. The ends lost 5 bases at V and 6 bases at J; junction bases unmatched: 8. Germline V gene sequence: CDR1 SGHRS, CDR2 YFSETQ. The CDR3 covers 14 residues. The CDR3 here is CASRSPYRGNEQFF. In nucleotides, the CDR3 is TGCGCCAGCAGGAGTCCTTACAGGGGCAATGAGCAGTTCTTC.

The chain links TRBV3-1 (or the pseudogene TRBV3-2) to TRBJ1-3; the D is unclear. V was pared by 3 bases and J by 3 bases, with 6 bases between. Germline loops: CDR1 LGHDT, CDR2 YNNKEL (reference sequence). The CDR3 consists of 13 residues. Here the CDR3 DNA reads TGTGCCAGCAGCCAGGCGGGTGGAAACACCATATATTTT. Protein sequence: CASSQAGGNTIYF.

The chain combines TRBV2 with TRBJ1-3; D is unresolved. Trimming left V 7 bases short and J 2 bases short, with 9 bases between. Germline values: CDR1 SNHLY, CDR2 FYNNEI. The length of the CDR3 is 13 residues. The CDR3 region has the DNA TGTGCCAGCATGGGGAGCGCTGGAAACACCATATATTTT. Translating it yields CASMGSAGNTIYF.

This chain joins TRBV5-1 and TRBJ2-6, with D maybe TRBD1 (5 bases). Per germline, CDR1 SGHRS and CDR2 YFSETQ. The V end lost 4 bases, the J end lost 2 bases, and 10 bases lay between the germline ends. This CDR3 contains 15 residues. The CDR3 sequence: CASSVEGAGANVLTF. As DNA, the CDR3 is TGCGCCAGCAGCGTGGAAGGGGCTGGGGCCAACGTCCTGACTTTC.

This clone has more than one count but fewer than ten. The CDR3 region is CASSGGAYNQPQHF. The CDR3 DNA is TGTGCCAGCAGCGGGGGGGCTTACAATCAGCCCCAGCATTTT. The V call is TRBV7-2, the J call TRBJ1-5; possibly TRBD1 for D (6 bases). Germline V gene lookup returns CDR1 SGHTA and CDR2 FQGNSA. The CDR3 is 14 residues long. Deletions cut 5 bases from V and 3 bases from J, with 11 bases between.